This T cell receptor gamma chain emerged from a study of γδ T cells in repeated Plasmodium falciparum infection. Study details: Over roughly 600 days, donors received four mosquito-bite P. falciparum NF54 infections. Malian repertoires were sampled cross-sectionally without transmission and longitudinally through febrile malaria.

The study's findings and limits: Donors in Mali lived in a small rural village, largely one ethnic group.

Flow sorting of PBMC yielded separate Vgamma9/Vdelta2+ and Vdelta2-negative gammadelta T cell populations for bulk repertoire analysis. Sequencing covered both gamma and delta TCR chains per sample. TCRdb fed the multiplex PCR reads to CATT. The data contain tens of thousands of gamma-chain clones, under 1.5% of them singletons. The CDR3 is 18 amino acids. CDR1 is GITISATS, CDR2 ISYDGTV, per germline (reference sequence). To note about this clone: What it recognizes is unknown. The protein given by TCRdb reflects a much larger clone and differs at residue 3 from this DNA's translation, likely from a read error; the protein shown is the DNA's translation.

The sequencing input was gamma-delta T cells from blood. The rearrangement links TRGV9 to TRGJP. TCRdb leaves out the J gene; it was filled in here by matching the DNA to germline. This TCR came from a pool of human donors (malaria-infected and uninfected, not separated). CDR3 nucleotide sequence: TGTGCCATGTGGGAGGTGCAAGCCGAAGAGTTGGGCAAAAAAATCAAGGTATTT. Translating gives CAMWEVQAEELGKKIKVF.